This T cell receptor (beta chain) was obtained from a study of blood T cell repertoires in COVID-19. Assay used: immunoSEQ multiplex PCR; TCRdb lists only in-frame clones, some missing. The table includes 110,000 or so clones, approximately 87% detected once. The CDR3 has 15 amino acids. Trimming removed 4 bases at V and 3 bases at J, with 13 bases between. CDR1 and CDR2 (germline): KGHDR, SFDVKD. The sample consisted of peripheral blood. This TCR was recovered from a man aged 65-85 years who had recovered from COVID-19. The chain joins TRBV24-1 to TRBJ2-3, with TRBD1 as a possible D gene (6 bases). In nucleotides, the CDR3 is TGTGCCACCAGTGACAACAGGGTAGTAACAGATACGCAGTATTTT. Encoded protein: CATSDNRVVTDTQYF.